A single sample is the source of the 25 T cell receptor beta chains below, sequenced in a study of blood T cell repertoires in COVID-19. The protocol was immunoSEQ multiplex PCR, while the TCRdb copy is restricted to in-frame clones and leaves out a portion. There are roughly 150,000 clones in the sample; roughly 78% occur only once, and around 20% lies in the top ten. Specimen: PBMCs or T cells enriched from blood (not recorded which). The receptors derive from a woman aged 70 to 79 in a cohort exposed to, infected with or recovered from COVID-19 (not recorded which).

This clone was recorded only once. The J gene is TRBJ2-1, the V gene TRBV3-1 (or the pseudogene TRBV3-2); tentatively, D is TRBD2 (6 bases). This CDR3 is 15 amino acids long. V shed 5 bases and J shed 8 bases, with 19 bases lying between them. The germline V gene encodes CDR1 LGHDT and CDR2 YNNKEL (reference sequence). CDR3 in DNA: TGTGCCAGCAGCGGGACTTCCTGGGCCCTGGATGAGCAGTTCTTC. This translates into CASSGTSWALDEQFF.

V usage is TRBV20-1 and J usage is TRBJ2-3, with a weak D call TRBD2 (5 bases). V dropped 6 bases and J dropped 3 bases, with 7 bases sitting between them. Germline loops: CDR1 DFQATT, CDR2 SNEGSKA (reference sequence). This CDR3 contains 11 residues. The CDR3 DNA is TGCAGTGCCGAGGGAACAGATACGCAGTATTTT. As protein: CSAEGTDTQYF.

The genes are TRBV2 and TRBJ1-1; 8 bases map to TRBD1. The CDR3 sequence is 14 residues long. In germline, CDR1 is SNHLY, CDR2 FYNNEI. Trimming at V came to 10 bases and at J to 4 bases, leaving 11 bases not matched to a gene. CDR3 sequence: CATSLLDRGTEAFF. The CDR3 coding sequence is TGTGCCACCAGCCTTCTAGACAGGGGCACTGAAGCTTTCTTT.

This sequence joins TRBV24-1 and TRBJ2-6; D is possibly TRBD2 (6 bases). CDR3 size: 15 residues. Germline CDR1 reads KGHDR; CDR2 reads SFDVKD. Trimming removed 3 bases from V and 12 bases from J, with 17 bases in between. As DNA, the CDR3 is TGTGCCACCAGTGATCTTTCCGGGACCGGGAGCGTCCTGACTTTC. Translated, it gives CATSDLSGTGSVLTF.

The V gene is TRBV7-9, the J gene TRBJ1-6, with unresolved D. The CDR3 length is 14 residues. CDR1 and CDR2 from the germline V gene are SEHNR and FQNEAQ (reference sequence). Deletions cut 1 base from V and 5 bases from J, with 6 bases between. This CDR3 is CASSLEQNNSPLHF. DNA for the CDR3: TGTGCCAGCAGCTTAGAACAGAATAATTCACCCCTCCACTTT.

In nucleotides, the CDR3 is TGTGCCAGCAGTTACTCGCGGAAGAGCTCCTACGAGCAGTACTTC. Protein sequence: CASSYSRKSSYEQYF. V gene TRBV6-5 combines with J gene TRBJ2-7, with D unclear. V lost 0 bases and J lost 0, with 9 bases in between. The length of the CDR3 is 15 residues. Germline V gives CDR1 MNHEY, CDR2 SVGAGI.

The chain has TRBV3-1 (or the pseudogene TRBV3-2) and TRBJ1-2; D possibly corresponds to TRBD1 (6 bases). The ends were cut back, 0 bases at V and 11 bases at J, with 16 bases in the middle. There are 14 residues in the CDR3. The V gene's germline CDR1 is LGHDT and CDR2 YNNKEL (reference sequence). The CDR3 DNA sequence: TGTGCCAGCAGCCAAGACGGGACACTTCCTGTTTACACCTTC. Encoded protein: CASSQDGTLPVYTF.

V gene TRBV5-1 combines with J gene TRBJ2-3; TRBD2 matches at 9 bases. Germline CDR1 SGHRS, CDR2 YFSETQ. V shed 1 base, J shed 2 bases, and the junction held 5 bases outside the gene matches. This CDR3 is 16 amino acids long. The CDR3 nucleotides are TGCGCCAGCAGCTTGTCGCCTAGCGGGAACACAGATACGCAGTATTTT. This translates into CASSLSPSGNTDTQYF. The full variable domain, completed using reference TRBV5-1 and TRBJ2-3, is KAGVTQTPRYLIKTRGQQVTLSCSPISGHRSVSWYQQTPGQGLQFLFEYFSETQRNKGNFPGRFSGRQFSNSRSEMNVSTLELGDSALYLCASSLSPSGNTDTQYFGPGTRLTVL.

The chain carries TRBV4-2 and TRBJ1-5; possible D gene TRBD1, 6 bases. Trimming shortened V by 3 bases and J by 5 bases, and 8 bases separated the two germline ends. Germline V gene lookup returns CDR1 LGHNA and CDR2 YNFKEQ. This CDR3 is 13 amino acids long. The CDR3 loop is CASSQGADQPQHF. CDR3 in DNA: TGTGCCAGCAGCCAGGGGGCTGATCAGCCCCAGCATTTT.

V and J are TRBV28 and TRBJ1-1, with a tentative D call TRBD1 (6 bases). Per germline, CDR1 MDHEN and CDR2 SYDVKM. The CDR3 extends over 14 amino acids. V was clipped by 4 bases and J by 2 bases, with 11 bases between them. CDR3 sequence (DNA): TGTGCCAGCAGTTGGGGACACCGAAACACTGAAGCTTTCTTT. It specifies CASSWGHRNTEAFF.

This clone was seen more than once but under ten times. V usage is TRBV11-3 and J usage is TRBJ1-1; a weak D match, TRBD1 (5 bases). CDR1 SGHNT and CDR2 YENEEA come from the germline V gene. The CDR3 extends over 15 amino acids. V gave up 2 bases and J gave up 1 base, with 11 bases separating them. The chain's CDR3 is CASSLRGWGNTEAFF. The CDR3, as DNA: TGTGCCAGCAGCTTAAGGGGTTGGGGGAACACTGAAGCTTTCTTT. The entire variable domain, with the rest obtained from reference TRBV11-3 and TRBJ1-1, is as follows: EAGVVQSPRYKIIEKKQPVAFWCNPISGHNTLYWYLQNLGQGPELLIRYENEEAVDDSQLPKDRFSAERLKGVDSTLKIQPAELGDSAVYLCASSLRGWGNTEAFFGQGTRLTVV.

The CDR3: CASSQDGLAPRQETQYF. DNA for the CDR3: TGCGCCAGCAGCCAAGATGGACTAGCGCCGAGACAAGAGACCCAGTACTTC. The V gene is TRBV4-3, the J gene TRBJ2-5, with TRBD2 identical over 9 bases. V dropped 0 bases and J dropped 2; count of bases not matched to a gene: 7. The CDR3 runs 17 residues. Germline CDR1 and CDR2: LGHNA and YSLEER.

The J gene is TRBJ1-5, the V gene TRBV12-3 or TRBV12-4; no clear D. The CDR3 contains 12 residues. The germline V and J ends were trimmed by 3 bases and 9 bases, with 9 bases remaining between them. In nucleotides, the CDR3 is TGTGCCAGCAGTTTGAATGAGGGGCCCCAGCATTTT. Translation gives CASSLNEGPQHF.

CDR3 nucleotides: TGTGCCAGCAGCCCGCGCACTAAACAGCAGTACTTC. It encodes CASSPRTKQQYF. The chain links TRBV16 to TRBJ2-7; D uncertain. This CDR3 has 12 amino acids. The V gene lost 4 bases and the J gene lost 8 bases, with 12 bases spanning the gap. Germline loops: CDR1 KGHSY, CDR2 FQNENV.

This chain links TRBV3-1 (or the pseudogene TRBV3-2) with TRBJ2-1; 13 nucleotides align to TRBD2. Germline CDR1 LGHDT, CDR2 YNNKEL (reference sequence). The CDR3 runs 15 residues. After removal of 1 base from V and 9 bases from J, the junction contained 3 bases not matched to a gene. The CDR3 region is CASSQVRTSGSEQFF. The CDR3 DNA follows: TGTGCCAGCAGCCAAGTAAGGACTAGCGGGAGTGAGCAGTTCTTC.

The chain joins TRBV10-3 to TRBJ2-7; D gene unclear. Germline assignment: CDR1 ENHRY and CDR2 SYGVKD. V shed 2 bases and J shed 2 bases, with 10 bases lying between them. The CDR3 consists of 14 residues. CDR3 loop: CAISEQAATYEQYF. The CDR3 DNA reads as TGTGCCATCAGTGAGCAGGCTGCAACCTACGAGCAGTACTTC.

The V and J genes are TRBV4-1 and TRBJ2-5, with D perhaps TRBD2 (5 bases). This CDR3 spans 15 amino acids. Germline V gene data show CDR1 as MGHRA and CDR2 as YSYEKL. The germline V and J ends were trimmed by 1 base and 2 bases, with 11 bases remaining between them. The CDR3 nucleotides are TGCGCCAGCAGCCAAGTAAATAGCGTACAAGAGACCCAGTACTTC. Residues: CASSQVNSVQETQYF.

The rearrangement links TRBV5-1 to TRBJ2-1; 10 bases match TRBD2. The CDR3 totals 15 residues. From germline, CDR1 is SGHRS and CDR2 YFSETQ. Trimming cost V 4 bases and J 4 bases; bases outside gene matches: 5. This CDR3 reads CASSPQTSGYNEQFF. CDR3 in DNA: TGCGCCAGCAGCCCCCAGACTAGCGGGTACAATGAGCAGTTCTTC. The complete variable domain, with remaining parts taken from reference TRBV5-1 and TRBJ2-1, reads KAGVTQTPRYLIKTRGQQVTLSCSPISGHRSVSWYQQTPGQGLQFLFEYFSETQRNKGNFPGRFSGRQFSNSRSEMNVSTLELGDSALYLCASSPQTSGYNEQFFGPGTRLTVL.

This chain connects TRBV7-9 to TRBJ1-1; 8 bases match TRBD1. The CDR3 loop spans 14 amino acids. V lost 8 bases, J lost 5 bases, and 10 bases stayed unmatched. Germline lookup yields CDR1 SEHNR and CDR2 FQNEAQ (reference sequence). CDR3 DNA sequence: TGTGCCAGCCAGCCAGGGGGCGCCGGGACTGAAGCTTTCTTT. Its protein is CASQPGGAGTEAFF.

This chain joins TRBV5-1 and TRBJ1-4; D might be TRBD1 (5 bases). Germline V gene lookup returns CDR1 SGHRS and CDR2 YFSETQ. The CDR3 has 16 residues. V shed 1 base and J shed 7 bases, with 17 bases lying between them. CDR3 residues: CASSLMGGIAIEKLFF. For the CDR3, the DNA is TGCGCCAGCAGCTTGATGGGGGGAATCGCAATTGAAAAACTGTTTTTT.

As to this clone: An end of the junction differs from the germline gene, which may be a read error. The J gene is TRBJ2-5, the V gene TRBV7-7; TRBD2 matches 10 bases. Germline V gives CDR1 SSHAT, CDR2 FNYEAQ (reference sequence). This CDR3 spans 16 amino acids. Here the CDR3 DNA reads TGTGCTAGCAGCTTAGATCCAGCGGGAGGGAAAGAGACCCAGTACTTC. Translating gives CASSLDPAGGKETQYF. Full variable domain (outside the CDR3, taken from reference TRBV7-7 and TRBJ2-5): GAGVSQSPRYKVTKRGQDVTLRCDPISSHATLYWYQQALGQGPEFLTYFNYEAQPDKSGLPSDRFSAERPEGSISTLTIQRTEQRDSAMYRCASSLDPAGGKETQYFGPGTRLLVL.

This sequence joins TRBV9 and TRBJ2-5; TRBD2 is a possible D gene (5 bases). From germline, CDR1 is SGDLS and CDR2 YYNGEE. V lost 0 bases, J lost 5 bases, and 14 bases lay in between. The CDR3 has 15 amino acids. The CDR3 DNA follows: TGTGCCAGCAGCGTAGCTTCGGTCCGAGGGGAGACCCAGTACTTC. Translation: CASSVASVRGETQYF. Full variable domain (missing parts from reference TRBV9 and TRBJ2-5): DSGVTQTPKHLITATGQRVTLRCSPRSGDLSVYWYQQSLDQGLQFLIQYYNGEERAKGNILERFSAQQFPDLHSELNLSSLELGDSALYFCASSVASVRGETQYFGPGTRLLVL.

The V call is TRBV7-2, the J call TRBJ1-2; 11 positions match TRBD1. The ends lost 5 bases at V and 7 bases at J; junction bases unmatched: 9. Germline CDR1 is SGHTA and CDR2 is FQGNSA. CDR3 length equals 15 residues. The CDR3 loop is CASSPAGGQGGGYTF. In nucleotides, the CDR3 is TGTGCCAGCAGCCCAGCGGGGGGACAGGGGGGTGGCTACACCTTC. The full variable domain, its missing parts supplied by reference TRBV7-2 and TRBJ1-2, is GAGVSQSPSNKVTEKGKDVELRCDPISGHTALYWYRQSLGQGLEFLIYFQGNSAPDKSGLPSDRFSAERTGGSVSTLTIQRTQQEDSAVYLCASSPAGGQGGGYTFGSGTRLTVV.

This chain links TRBV5-8 with TRBJ2-7, with D possibly matching TRBD1 (5 bases). The V end was cut by 1 base, the J end by 5 bases, with 10 bases between. The germline V gene encodes CDR1 SGHTS and CDR2 YDEGEE. This CDR3 is 13 amino acids long. CDR3: CASSLYQGNEQYF. DNA of the CDR3: TGTGCCAGCAGCTTGTACCAGGGTAACGAGCAGTACTTC.

This chain uses TRBV6-5 with TRBJ1-1; D gene ambiguous. Germline CDR1 and CDR2: MNHEY and SVGAGI. The CDR3 consists of 13 residues. With 9 bases removed from V and 3 bases from J, the gap between germline ends came to 14 bases. The CDR3: CASATRRDTEAFF. The CDR3 region has the DNA TGTGCCAGTGCCACCAGGAGGGACACTGAAGCTTTCTTT.